A selection of T cell receptor beta chains follows, all from one sample in a study of OX40 agonist ivuxolimab in advanced cancers. The table came from immunoSEQ multiplex PCR; TCRdb's copy has only in-frame clones and leaves some out. The profile shows under 80,000 clones, more than 75% of them singletons. Source: CD4+ or CD8+ T cells sorted from blood, taken in a trial of the OX40 agonist ivuxolimab. All receptors come from an adult with an advanced solid tumor such as melanoma, head and neck, liver or kidney cancer. CDR3s include the opening cysteine and the closing phenylalanine or tryptophan. A D gene is named only where the DNA matches it firmly. The size entry is marked missing in some rows and otherwise reads once, few, many or a size class.

TRBJ1-2,TRBD1,TRBV6-6,NA,TGTGCCAGCACCTCTAGGGTGGTATCAGGGGGCTATGGCTACACCTTC,CASTSRVVSGGYGYTF
TRBJ2-1,NA,TRBV29-1,NA,TGCAGCGTCCGTCACAATGAGCAGTTCTTC,CSVRHNEQFF
TRBJ2-5,NA,TRBV5-1,NA,TGCGCCAGCAGCGAGGGTACGGCGCAAGAGACCCAGTACTTC,CASSEGTAQETQYF
TRBJ2-5,NA,TRBV7-2,NA,TGTGCCAGCAGCTTTCAAGAGACCCAGTACTTC,CASSFQETQYF
TRBJ1-6,NA,TRBV5-1,NA,TGCGCCAGCAGTCTCGGACAGTTGGGGACTTCACCCCTCCACTTT,CASSLGQLGTSPLHF
TRBJ1-4,NA,TRBV11-2,NA,TGTGCCAGCGCGCAATACGGGACTCCTAATGAAAAACTGTTTTTT,CASAQYGTPNEKLFF
TRBJ1-5,NA,TRBV27,NA,TGTGCCAGCAGTACTGGAGGGGGACTTACAGGTTATCAGCCCCAGCATTTT,CASSTGGGLTGYQPQHF
TRBJ2-4,NA,TRBV19,NA,TGTGCCAGTAGTATGGTAGGGGACAAAAACATTCAGTACTTC,CASSMVGDKNIQYF
TRBJ2-2,NA,TRBV11-1,NA,TGTGCCAGCAGCTTAGGAGGTCAGGTTGGATCCGGGGAGCTGTTTTTT,CASSLGGQVGSGELFF
TRBJ1-3,TRBD1,TRBV5-1,NA,TGCGCCAGCAGCTTGAGGACAGGCCCTTCTGGAAACACCATATATTTT,CASSLRTGPSGNTIYF
TRBJ1-5,TRBD1,TRBV4-1,few,TGCGCCAGCAGCCAAAGTGGAGGTTGGTCTCAGGGGGCGAGTCAGCCCCAGCATTTT,CASSQSGGWSQGASQPQHF
TRBJ2-3,TRBD2,TRBV9,NA,TGTGCCAGCAGTACGGGAGGGTGGTCCACAGATACGCAGTATTTT,CASSTGGWSTDTQYF
TRBJ1-3,TRBD1,TRBV19,NA,TGTGCCAGTACCAGGACAGGGGTTGGCTCTGGAAACACCATATATTTT,CASTRTGVGSGNTIYF
TRBJ1-2,NA,TRBV6-6,NA,TGTGCCAGCACTCTGGGGGGGATCTATGGCTACACCTTC,CASTLGGIYGYTF
TRBJ2-7,NA,TRBV13,NA,TGTGCCAGCAGCTTAAGGTTGGACGAGCAGTACTTC,CASSLRLDEQYF
TRBJ2-3,TRBD2,TRBV10-2,NA,TGCGCCAGCAAGGAGGTCCTAGCGGGAGTGGATACGCAGTATTTT,CASKEVLAGVDTQYF
TRBJ2-7,TRBD1,TRBV5-1,NA,TGCGCCAGCAGCTGGATAGACAGGGGCGATTACGAGCAGTACTTC,CASSWIDRGDYEQYF
TRBJ2-7,NA,TRBV28,once,TGTGCCAGTTTGGCGGGCTACGAGCAGTACTTC,CASLAGYEQYF
TRBJ1-1,NA,TRBV7-2,NA,TGTGCCAGCAGCTTACAGGGCGGCACTGAAGCTTTCTTT,CASSLQGGTEAFF
TRBJ1-2,NA,TRBV28,once,TGTGCCAGCAGCTTCAGGTACGATAACGGCTACACCTTC,CASSFRYDNGYTF
TRBJ2-7,NA,TRBV5-4,NA,TGTGCCAGCAGCTATTCTCCGACAAGATCCTACGAGCAGTACTTC,CASSYSPTRSYEQYF
TRBJ2-2,NA,TRBV6-1,once,TGTGCCAGCAGTGAAATGGGCACCGGGGAGCTGTTTTTT,CASSEMGTGELFF
TRBJ1-1,NA,TRBV29-1,few,TGCAGCGTTGACGGGGGCATGAACACTGAAGCTTTCTTT,CSVDGGMNTEAFF
TRBJ1-1,NA,TRBV5-1,once,TGCGCCAGCAGCCTGGACCAGGGACGAACTGAAGCTTTCTTT,CASSLDQGRTEAFF
TRBJ2-6,NA,TRBV6-1,few,TGTGCCAGCAGGTTTCAAGGGGCCAACGTCCTGACTTTC,CASRFQGANVLTF
TRBJ1-2,NA,TRBV29-1,few,TGCAGCGTGGGGATGAACTATGGCTACACCTTC,CSVGMNYGYTF
TRBJ1-2,NA,TRBV7-2,NA,TGTGCCAGCAGCTTAGCGCAAGTGTCCGGGGTAGACTATGGCTACACCTTC,CASSLAQVSGVDYGYTF
TRBJ2-2,TRBD1,TRBV18,NA,TGTGCCAGCTCACCACGGGACAGCGCGAACACCGGGGAGCTGTTTTTT,CASSPRDSANTGELFF